Below are 5 T cell receptor beta chains sequenced from a single sample in a study of identical twins listed by TCRdb under 2016. The library came from 5' RACE. TCRdb records Illumina HiSeq 2000 as the sequencer. TCRdb reran the public reads through fastp at Q25 and MiXCR, keeping productive beta chains. Every entry covers one CDR3 protein and lists the most common genes and DNA from its rows. For this sample the table gives around 370,000 distinct CDR3 sequences, of which about 10% were detected only once. The ten largest clones represent 8.5% to 10% of the sample. Sequenced: naive T cells sorted from blood. The sample's cell subset or site label, decoded: cells isolated with a human naive T-cell isolation kit. The receptors were gathered from a woman between 45 and 60 years old in good health.

The V call is TRBV4-2, the J call TRBJ2-1; 10 nucleotides match TRBD2. The CDR3 is 16 amino acids. J was trimmed by 3 bases and V by 3 bases; bases with no gene match: 5. Germline-derived CDR1 and CDR2 are LGHNA and YNFKEQ. CDR3 sequence reads: CASSHGLAGDYNEQFF. CDR3 DNA: TGTGCCAGCAGCCACGGCCTAGCGGGAGACTACAATGAGCAGTTCTTC.

This clonotype was picked up a small number of times. The chain uses TRBV5-5 and TRBJ1-4; D gene ambiguous. Germline V gene sequence: CDR1 SGHKS, CDR2 YYEKEE (reference sequence). The germline V and J ends were trimmed by 0 bases and 4 bases, with 13 bases remaining between them. CDR3 length: 16 residues. The CDR3 coding sequence is TGTGCCAGCAGCTTGGGGCAGCTTCCACTTAATGAAAAACTGTTTTTT. Amino acids: CASSLGQLPLNEKLFF.

This clonotype was seen repeatedly, ten times or more. CDR3 nucleotide sequence: TGCACCGTCAGCGGGGCAGGGGCTAACTATGGCTACACCTTC. It yields the protein CTVSGAGANYGYTF. This chain uses TRBV29-1 with TRBJ1-2; D may be TRBD1 (6 bases). This CDR3 comprises 14 residues. In germline, CDR1 is SQVTM, CDR2 ANQGSEA.

This clonotype was detected ten times or more. The genes are TRBV12-3 or TRBV12-4 and TRBJ1-5; no clear D gene. The CDR3 covers 12 residues. Trimming removed 1 base at V and 4 bases at J, with 2 bases between. This CDR3 reads CASSLENQPQHF. The DNA for the CDR3 is TGTGCCAGCAGTTTAGAAAATCAGCCCCAGCATTTT.

V and J are TRBV7-8 and TRBJ1-3, with a weak D call TRBD1 (6 bases). The CDR3 is 18 residues long. CDR1 is SGHVS and CDR2 is FQNEAQ in the germline V gene. V dropped 8 bases and J dropped 3 bases, with 26 bases sitting between them. For the CDR3, the DNA is TGTGCCAGCGCCCCGAATCGCTTTGGGGGGCGAGGTGGAAACACCATATATTTT. Amino acids: CASAPNRFGGRGGNTIYF.